These T cell receptor beta chains were read from a single sample in a study of blood T cell repertoires in COVID-19. The table came from immunoSEQ multiplex PCR; TCRdb's copy has only in-frame clones and leaves some out. This table has 45,000 to 55,000 clones, 65% to 80% appearing once. The sequencing input was peripheral blood. All receptors come from a human donor with active or convalescent COVID-19. The donor label of this sample is uncertain. Both conserved end residues are part of each CDR3. The D gene is left open where the match is weak. Clone size, where shown, is once, few, many, or a class for clones that have expanded.

D: TRBD1
V: TRBV27
size: -
J: TRBJ2-1
DNA: TGTGCCAGCAGTTTAAAAGGGGGCGGTTACAATGAGCAGTTCTTC
CDR3: CASSLKGGGYNEQFF

D: TRBD2
V: TRBV11-3
size: -
J: TRBJ2-2
DNA: TGTGCCAGCAGCAGAGCGGGAGCGAACACCGGGGAGCTGTTTTTT
CDR3: CASSRAGANTGELFF

D: -
V: TRBV6-1
size: once
J: TRBJ1-4
DNA: TGTGCCAGCAGTGTACTGTGGACAGCAACTAATGAAAAACTGTTTTTT
CDR3: CASSVLWTATNEKLFF

D: -
V: TRBV5-1
size: -
J: TRBJ2-7
DNA: TGCGCCAGCAGCCCGAGCTCCTACGAGCAGTACTTC
CDR3: CASSPSSYEQYF

D: TRBD2
V: TRBV5-1
size: -
J: TRBJ2-6
DNA: TGCGCCAGCAGCCACCCGGCGGGAGGGACAGAGAACTCTGGGGCCAACGTCCTGACTTTC
CDR3: CASSHPAGGTENSGANVLTF

D: TRBD2
V: TRBV6-5
size: -
J: TRBJ2-1
DNA: TGTGCCAGCAGTCCGGGAGGCCGGGGCAATGAGCAGTTCTTC
CDR3: CASSPGGRGNEQFF

D: -
V: TRBV28
size: few
J: TRBJ1-2
DNA: TGTGCCAGCAGACGGGACACCAACTATGGCTACACCTTC
CDR3: CASRRDTNYGYTF

D: TRBD2
V: TRBV6-1
size: -
J: TRBJ2-3
DNA: TGTGCCAGCAGTGAAGGGTACGGGAGGGCCGTGGATACGCAGTATTTT
CDR3: CASSEGYGRAVDTQYF

D: -
V: TRBV3-1/TRBV3-2
size: -
J: TRBJ2-7
DNA: TGTGCCAGCAGACGACAGTCCTCCTACGAGCAGTACTTC
CDR3: CASRRQSSYEQYF

D: TRBD1
V: TRBV28
size: once
J: TRBJ2-1
DNA: TGTGCCAGCAACACAGGGGACCCGACCTACTCGCAGTTCTTC
CDR3: CASNTGDPTYSQFF

D: TRBD2
V: TRBV9
size: -
J: TRBJ2-7
DNA: TGTGCCAGCAGCGTCACTAGCGGGAACGAGCAGTACTTC
CDR3: CASSVTSGNEQYF

D: TRBD1
V: TRBV5-4
size: -
J: TRBJ1-2
DNA: TGTGCCAGCACACCGCGAGGACAGGCATCCTTTGGGTACACCTTC
CDR3: CASTPRGQASFGYTF

D: TRBD1
V: TRBV19
size: few
J: TRBJ1-1
DNA: TGTGCCAGTAGTCGGACAGGGCAAAGTCCTTCTGAAGCTTTCTTT
CDR3: CASSRTGQSPSEAFF

D: -
V: TRBV19
size: -
J: TRBJ1-1
DNA: TGTGCCAGTAGTATGGAGACCAAGAACACTGAAGCTTTCTTT
CDR3: CASSMETKNTEAFF

D: TRBD1
V: TRBV4-1
size: -
J: TRBJ1-2
DNA: TGCGCCAGCAGCCAGGGACAGGTCAGTCGGAGGACCTTC
CDR3: CASSQGQVSRRTF

D: TRBD1
V: TRBV6-5
size: -
J: TRBJ1-1
DNA: TGTGCCAGCAGTCGACAGGGGGCTGAAGCTTTCTTT
CDR3: CASSRQGAEAFF

D: -
V: TRBV20-1
size: -
J: TRBJ1-4
DNA: TGCAGTGCTAGAGATTTAGAACTGTTTTTT
CDR3: CSARDLELFF

D: TRBD1
V: TRBV4-3
size: medium-sized
J: TRBJ1-2
DNA: TGCGCCAGCAGCCAAGAGTTACAGGGGGCGTATGGCTACACCTTC
CDR3: CASSQELQGAYGYTF

D: TRBD2
V: TRBV14
size: -
J: TRBJ2-3
DNA: TGTGCCAGCAGCCCTTCCCGGGGCGGGAGGAGGCCAGATACGCAGTATTTT
CDR3: CASSPSRGGRRPDTQYF

D: -
V: TRBV11-2
size: -
J: TRBJ2-1
DNA: TGTGCCAGCAGCCCCGGGTTCAGTTTTAATGAGCAGTTCTTC
CDR3: CASSPGFSFNEQFF

D: -
V: TRBV24-1
size: -
J: TRBJ2-2
DNA: TGTGCCACCAGTGATTTTGGTGTGGCCGGGCGGGCGATCGGGGAGCTGTTTTTT
CDR3: CATSDFGVAGRAIGELFF

D: -
V: TRBV6-1
size: -
J: TRBJ2-1
DNA: TGTGCCAGCAGTGCAAGACTGAACTCTCAAGTGAATGAGCAGTTCTTC
CDR3: CASSARLNSQVNEQFF

D: TRBD1
V: TRBV9
size: -
J: TRBJ2-1
DNA: TGTGCCAGCAGCGTAGAGGGACAGGGGGCGATCAATGAGCAGTTCTTC
CDR3: CASSVEGQGAINEQFF

D: -
V: TRBV10-3
size: -
J: TRBJ1-1
DNA: TGTGCCATCACCGGACGGGAGCCTGAAGCTTTCTTT
CDR3: CAITGREPEAFF

D: TRBD1
V: TRBV5-8
size: -
J: TRBJ2-7
DNA: TGTGCCAGCAACCGTGGGACAGGGGTATACGAGCAGTACTTC
CDR3: CASNRGTGVYEQYF

D: TRBD2
V: TRBV5-5
size: -
J: TRBJ2-3
DNA: TGTGCCAGCAGTGGGGGAGGGGCTAACACAGATACGCAGTATTTT
CDR3: CASSGGGANTDTQYF

D: -
V: TRBV9
size: -
J: TRBJ2-2
DNA: TGTGCCAGCAGCGTTGGAGGGTCGAACACCGGGGAGCTGTTTTTT
CDR3: CASSVGGSNTGELFF

D: TRBD1
V: TRBV5-5
size: -
J: TRBJ2-4
DNA: TGTGCCAGCAGCTCCCGCCCTAACAGGGGGACCCTAAACATTCAGTACTTC
CDR3: CASSSRPNRGTLNIQYF

D: TRBD1
V: TRBV28
size: -
J: TRBJ1-6
DNA: TGTGCCAGCACCAAACTCGGACAGGGTGGCTCACCCCTCCACTTT
CDR3: CASTKLGQGGSPLHF

D: -
V: TRBV30
size: once
J: TRBJ1-1
DNA: TGTGCCTGGAGCCCATCCCGGGGGTTAAGGACTGAAGCTTTCTTT
CDR3: CAWSPSRGLRTEAFF

D: -
V: TRBV2
size: once
J: TRBJ2-1
DNA: TGTGCCAGCAGTCTAAGCTCCTACAATGAGCAGTTCTTC
CDR3: CASSLSSYNEQFF

D: TRBD1
V: TRBV7-9
size: -
J: TRBJ1-4
DNA: TGTGCCAGCAGCACACAGGGGAATAATGAAAAACTGTTTTTT
CDR3: CASSTQGNNEKLFF

D: TRBD1
V: TRBV5-1
size: once
J: TRBJ2-1
DNA: TGCGCCAGCCTGGACGGACAGGGCTCCAATGAGCAGTTCTTC
CDR3: CASLDGQGSNEQFF

D: TRBD2
V: TRBV19
size: -
J: TRBJ2-7
DNA: TGTGCCAGTAGTATACCGGGACTAGCGGGAGGAGACAGATCCTACGAGCAGTACTTC
CDR3: CASSIPGLAGGDRSYEQYF

D: TRBD2
V: TRBV5-1
size: -
J: TRBJ2-2
DNA: TGCGCCAGCAGCTTGTGGGGCGGGAGCACCGGGGAGCTGTTTTTT
CDR3: CASSLWGGSTGELFF

D: -
V: TRBV4-1
size: once
J: TRBJ2-4
DNA: TGCGCCAGCAGCCAAGATTCAGGGTTAATTCAGTACTTC
CDR3: CASSQDSGLIQYF

D: -
V: TRBV7-9
size: -
J: TRBJ1-1
DNA: TGTGCCAGCACCCCAGCGGGGGGCTGGGTGAACACTGAAGCTTTCTTT
CDR3: CASTPAGGWVNTEAFF

D: -
V: TRBV21-1
size: -
J: TRBJ2-7
DNA: TGTGCCAGCAGCAAACTTTCCCCCGGGACGGGGGCCTACGAGCAGTACTTC
CDR3: CASSKLSPGTGAYEQYF

D: -
V: TRBV9
size: -
J: TRBJ1-2
DNA: TGTGCCAGCAGCGAAAGGGAGGCGGGTGGCTACACCTTC
CDR3: CASSEREAGGYTF

D: TRBD1
V: TRBV19
size: -
J: TRBJ1-5
DNA: TGTGCCGTAGGACAGGGCAATCAGCCCCAGCATTTT
CDR3: CAVGQGNQPQHF

D: -
V: TRBV6-4
size: -
J: TRBJ1-5
DNA: TGTGCCAGCAGTGACTCCCCGGGGGTACAGCGTCAGCCCCAGCATTTT
CDR3: CASSDSPGVQRQPQHF

D: TRBD1
V: TRBV12-3/TRBV12-4
size: -
J: TRBJ1-5
DNA: TGTGCCAGCAGTGGGACAGGGGGACAGCCCCAGCATTTT
CDR3: CASSGTGGQPQHF

D: TRBD1
V: TRBV2
size: few
J: TRBJ2-3
DNA: TGTGCCAGCAGTGGGGCCACAGGGGGCACGCAGTATTTT
CDR3: CASSGATGGTQYF

D: -
V: TRBV11-3
size: once
J: TRBJ1-1
DNA: TGTGCCAGCAGCTTCGGCGACAGAACCGAAGCTTTCTTT
CDR3: CASSFGDRTEAFF

D: -
V: TRBV7-3
size: -
J: TRBJ2-2
DNA: TGTGCCAGCAGCACAGATGGCCGGAACACCGGGGAGCTGTTTTTT
CDR3: CASSTDGRNTGELFF

D: TRBD2
V: TRBV4-1
size: -
J: TRBJ2-2
DNA: TGCGCCAGCAGCCAAGACCGGCTAGCGGCTCTACCCGGGGAGCTGTTTTTT
CDR3: CASSQDRLAALPGELFF

D: -
V: TRBV2
size: -
J: TRBJ1-5
DNA: TGTGCCAGCAGTGACAGGGTGGGCAATCAGCCCCAGCATTTT
CDR3: CASSDRVGNQPQHF

D: -
V: TRBV30
size: -
J: TRBJ2-5
DNA: TGTGCTTGGCAGGGGGGCTTGGAGACCCAGTACTTC
CDR3: CAWQGGLETQYF

D: -
V: TRBV21-1
size: once
J: TRBJ2-5
DNA: TGTGCCACTACGACAGGAAAACGACTAGCGGACCAAGAGACCCAGTACTTC
CDR3: CATTTGKRLADQETQYF